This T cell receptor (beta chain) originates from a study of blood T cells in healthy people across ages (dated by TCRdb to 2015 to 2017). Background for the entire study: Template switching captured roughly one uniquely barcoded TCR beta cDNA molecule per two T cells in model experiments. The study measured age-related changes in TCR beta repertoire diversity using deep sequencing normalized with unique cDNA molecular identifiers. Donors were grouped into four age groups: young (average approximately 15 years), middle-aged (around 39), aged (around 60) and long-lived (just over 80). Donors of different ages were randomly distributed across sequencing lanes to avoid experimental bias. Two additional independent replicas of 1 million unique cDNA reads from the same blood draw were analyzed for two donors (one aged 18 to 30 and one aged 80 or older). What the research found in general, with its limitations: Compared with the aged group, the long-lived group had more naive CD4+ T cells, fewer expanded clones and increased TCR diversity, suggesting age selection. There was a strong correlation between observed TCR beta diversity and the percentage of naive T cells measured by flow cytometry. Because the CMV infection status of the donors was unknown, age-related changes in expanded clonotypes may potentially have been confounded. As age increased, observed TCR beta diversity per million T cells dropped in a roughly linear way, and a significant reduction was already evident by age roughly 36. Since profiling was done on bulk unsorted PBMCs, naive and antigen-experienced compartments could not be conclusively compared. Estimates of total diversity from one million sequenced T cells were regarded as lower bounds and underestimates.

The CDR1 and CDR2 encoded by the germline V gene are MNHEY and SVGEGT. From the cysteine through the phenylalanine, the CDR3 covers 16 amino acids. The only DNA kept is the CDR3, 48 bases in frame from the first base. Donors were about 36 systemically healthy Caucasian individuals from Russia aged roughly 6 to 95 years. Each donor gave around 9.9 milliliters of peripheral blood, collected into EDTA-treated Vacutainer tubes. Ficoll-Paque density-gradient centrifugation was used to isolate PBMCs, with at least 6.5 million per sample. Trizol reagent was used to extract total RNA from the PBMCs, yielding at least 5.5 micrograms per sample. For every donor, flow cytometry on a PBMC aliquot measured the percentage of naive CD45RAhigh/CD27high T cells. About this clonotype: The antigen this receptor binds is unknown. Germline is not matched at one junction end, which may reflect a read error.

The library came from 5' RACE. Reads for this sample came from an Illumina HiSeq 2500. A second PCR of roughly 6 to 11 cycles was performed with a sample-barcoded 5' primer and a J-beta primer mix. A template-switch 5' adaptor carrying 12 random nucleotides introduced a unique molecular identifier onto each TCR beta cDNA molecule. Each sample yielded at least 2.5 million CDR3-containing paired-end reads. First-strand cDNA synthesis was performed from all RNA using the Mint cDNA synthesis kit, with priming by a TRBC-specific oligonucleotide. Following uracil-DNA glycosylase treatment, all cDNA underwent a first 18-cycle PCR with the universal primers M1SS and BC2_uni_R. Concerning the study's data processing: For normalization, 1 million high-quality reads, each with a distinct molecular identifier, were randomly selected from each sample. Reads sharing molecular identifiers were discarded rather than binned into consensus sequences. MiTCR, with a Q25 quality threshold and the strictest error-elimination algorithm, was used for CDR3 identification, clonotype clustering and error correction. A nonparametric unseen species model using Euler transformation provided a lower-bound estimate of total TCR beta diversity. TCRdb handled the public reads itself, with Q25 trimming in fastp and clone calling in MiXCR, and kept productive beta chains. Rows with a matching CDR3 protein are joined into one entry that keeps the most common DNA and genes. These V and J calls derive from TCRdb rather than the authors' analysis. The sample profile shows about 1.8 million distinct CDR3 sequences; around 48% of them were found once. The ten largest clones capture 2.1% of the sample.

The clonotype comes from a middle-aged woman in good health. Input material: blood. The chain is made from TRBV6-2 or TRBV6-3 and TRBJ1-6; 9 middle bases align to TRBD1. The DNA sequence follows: TGTGCCGGCAGACTCACAGGGGGCGCATGGAATTCACCCCTCCACTTT. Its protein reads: CAGRLTGGAWNSPLHF.